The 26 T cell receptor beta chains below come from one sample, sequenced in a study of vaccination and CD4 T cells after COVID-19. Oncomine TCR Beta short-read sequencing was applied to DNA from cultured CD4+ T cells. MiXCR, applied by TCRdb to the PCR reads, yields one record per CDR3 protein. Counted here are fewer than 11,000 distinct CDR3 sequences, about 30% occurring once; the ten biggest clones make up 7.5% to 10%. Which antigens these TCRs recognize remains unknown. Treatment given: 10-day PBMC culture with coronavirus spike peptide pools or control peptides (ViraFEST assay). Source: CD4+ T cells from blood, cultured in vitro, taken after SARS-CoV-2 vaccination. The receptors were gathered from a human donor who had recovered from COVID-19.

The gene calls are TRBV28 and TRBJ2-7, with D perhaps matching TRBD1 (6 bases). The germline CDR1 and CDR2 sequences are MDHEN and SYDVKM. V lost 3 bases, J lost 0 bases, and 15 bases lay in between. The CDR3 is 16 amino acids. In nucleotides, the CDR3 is TGTGCCAGCAGTTTCTCCCGGACAGCCTACTCCTACGAGCAGTACTTC. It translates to CASSFSRTAYSYEQYF. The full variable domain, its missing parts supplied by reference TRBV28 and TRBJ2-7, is DVKVTQSSRYLVKRTGEKVFLECVQDMDHENMFWYRQDPGLGLRLIYFSYDVKMKEKGDIPEGYSVSREKKERFSLILESASTNQTSMYLCASSFSRTAYSYEQYFGPGTRLTVT.

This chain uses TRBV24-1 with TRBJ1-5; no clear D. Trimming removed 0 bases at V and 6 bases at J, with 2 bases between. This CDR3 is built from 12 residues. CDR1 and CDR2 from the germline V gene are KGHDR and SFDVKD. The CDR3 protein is CATSDLSQPQHF. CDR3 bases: TGTGCCACCAGTGATTTGAGTCAGCCCCAGCATTTT.

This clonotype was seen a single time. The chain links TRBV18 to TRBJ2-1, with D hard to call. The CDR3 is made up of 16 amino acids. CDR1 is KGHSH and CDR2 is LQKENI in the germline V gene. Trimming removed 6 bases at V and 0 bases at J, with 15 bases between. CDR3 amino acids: CASSPLGPRSYNEQFF. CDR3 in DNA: TGTGCCAGCTCGCCGCTAGGGCCTCGCTCCTACAATGAGCAGTTCTTC.

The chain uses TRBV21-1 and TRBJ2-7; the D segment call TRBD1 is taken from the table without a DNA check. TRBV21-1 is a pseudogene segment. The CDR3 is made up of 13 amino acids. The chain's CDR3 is CASRTLDPDEQYF. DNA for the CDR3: TGTGCCAGCAGAACCCTGGATCCCGACGAGCAGTACTTC.

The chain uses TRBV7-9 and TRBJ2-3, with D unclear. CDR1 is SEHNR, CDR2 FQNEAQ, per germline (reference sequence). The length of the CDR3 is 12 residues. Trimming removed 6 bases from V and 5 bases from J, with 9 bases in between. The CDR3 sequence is CASSLNLDTQYF. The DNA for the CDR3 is TGTGCCAGCAGTTTAAACCTAGATACGCAGTATTTT.

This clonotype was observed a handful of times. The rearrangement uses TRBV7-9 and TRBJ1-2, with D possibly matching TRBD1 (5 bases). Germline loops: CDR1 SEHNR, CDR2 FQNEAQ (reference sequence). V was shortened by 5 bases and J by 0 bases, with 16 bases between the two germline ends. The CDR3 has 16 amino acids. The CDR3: CASSQRLATANYGYTF. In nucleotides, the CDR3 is TGTGCCAGCAGCCAAAGGCTGGCGACAGCTAACTATGGCTACACCTTC.

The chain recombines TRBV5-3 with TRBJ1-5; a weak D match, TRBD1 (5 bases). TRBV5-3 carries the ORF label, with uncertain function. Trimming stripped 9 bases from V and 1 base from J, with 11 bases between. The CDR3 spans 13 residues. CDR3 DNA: TGTGCCATATCCAGGGAGAGCAATCAGCCCCAGCATTTT. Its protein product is CAISRESNQPQHF.

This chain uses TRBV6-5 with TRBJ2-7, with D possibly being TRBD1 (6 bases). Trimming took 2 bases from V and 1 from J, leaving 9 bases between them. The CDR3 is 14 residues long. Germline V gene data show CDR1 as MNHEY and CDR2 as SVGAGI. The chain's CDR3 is CASSYGTRSYEQYF. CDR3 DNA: TGTGCCAGCAGTTACGGGACACGGTCCTACGAGCAGTACTTC.

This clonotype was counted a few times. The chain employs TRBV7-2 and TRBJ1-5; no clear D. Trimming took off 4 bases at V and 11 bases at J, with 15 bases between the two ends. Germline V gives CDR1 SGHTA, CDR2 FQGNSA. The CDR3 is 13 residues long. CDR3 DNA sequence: TGTGCCAGCAGCTCCCCCCCGGGTAGTGCCCAGCATTTT. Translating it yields CASSSPPGSAQHF.

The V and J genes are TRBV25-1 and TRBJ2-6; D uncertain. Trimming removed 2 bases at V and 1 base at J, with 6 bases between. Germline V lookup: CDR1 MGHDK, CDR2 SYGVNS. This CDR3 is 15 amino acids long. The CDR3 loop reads CASSEQGSGANVLTF. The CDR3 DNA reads TGTGCCAGCAGTGAACAAGGTTCTGGGGCCAACGTCCTGACTTTC.

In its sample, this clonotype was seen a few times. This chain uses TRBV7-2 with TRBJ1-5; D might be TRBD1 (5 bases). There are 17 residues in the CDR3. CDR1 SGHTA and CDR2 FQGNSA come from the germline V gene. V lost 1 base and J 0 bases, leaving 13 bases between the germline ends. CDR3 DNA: TGTGCCAGCAGCTTAGGGGGGGGACCTTATAGCAATCAGCCCCAGCATTTT. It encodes CASSLGGGPYSNQPQHF.

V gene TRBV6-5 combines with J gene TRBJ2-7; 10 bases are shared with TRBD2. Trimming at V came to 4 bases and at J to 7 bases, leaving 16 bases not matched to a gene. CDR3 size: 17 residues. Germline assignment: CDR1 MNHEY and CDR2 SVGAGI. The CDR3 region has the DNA TGTGCCAGCAGTTTAGGATCGGGGAGTAGCGGGAGGCGGGAGCAGTACTTC. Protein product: CASSLGSGSSGRREQYF.

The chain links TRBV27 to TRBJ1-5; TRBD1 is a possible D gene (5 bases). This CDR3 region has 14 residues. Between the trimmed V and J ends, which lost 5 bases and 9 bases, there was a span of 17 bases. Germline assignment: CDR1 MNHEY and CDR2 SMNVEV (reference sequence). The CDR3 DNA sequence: TGTGCCAGCAGTAAGGACGGGGCTGGGAGGCCCCAGCATTTT. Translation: CASSKDGAGRPQHF.

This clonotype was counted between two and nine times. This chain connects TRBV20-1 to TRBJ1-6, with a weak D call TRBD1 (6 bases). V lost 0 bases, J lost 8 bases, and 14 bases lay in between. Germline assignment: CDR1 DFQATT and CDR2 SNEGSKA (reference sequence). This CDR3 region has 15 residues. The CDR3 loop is CSARDGRRGDSPLHF. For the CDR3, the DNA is TGCAGTGCTAGAGATGGTCGCAGGGGAGATTCACCCCTCCACTTT.

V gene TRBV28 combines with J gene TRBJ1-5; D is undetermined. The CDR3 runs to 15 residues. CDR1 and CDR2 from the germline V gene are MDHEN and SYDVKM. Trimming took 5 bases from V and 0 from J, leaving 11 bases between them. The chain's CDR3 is CASSPPGPSNQPQHF. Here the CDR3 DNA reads TGTGCCAGCAGTCCTCCGGGTCCTAGCAATCAGCCCCAGCATTTT.

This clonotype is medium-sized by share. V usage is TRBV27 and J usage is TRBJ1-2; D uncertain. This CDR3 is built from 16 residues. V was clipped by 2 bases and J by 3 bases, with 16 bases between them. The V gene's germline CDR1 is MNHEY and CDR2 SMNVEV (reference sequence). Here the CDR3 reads CASSLRLRTDDYGYTF. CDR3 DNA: TGTGCCAGCAGTTTAAGGTTACGGACCGACGACTATGGCTACACCTTC.

The CDR3 DNA reads as TGTGCCAGTAGTGATTGGGCGGGTTCGAACACCGGGGAGCTGTTTTTT. It yields the protein CASSDWAGSNTGELFF. The chain employs TRBV19 and TRBJ2-2, with a weak D call TRBD2 (5 bases). The length of the CDR3 is 16 residues. CDR1 and CDR2 from the germline V gene are LNHDA and SQIVND (reference sequence). Trimming cost V 5 bases and J 0 bases, with 13 bases left between them.

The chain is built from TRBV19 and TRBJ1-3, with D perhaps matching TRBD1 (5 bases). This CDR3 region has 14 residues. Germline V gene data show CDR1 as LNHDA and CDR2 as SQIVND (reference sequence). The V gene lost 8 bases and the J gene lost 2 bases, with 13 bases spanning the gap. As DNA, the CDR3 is TGTGCCAGTGGGAGACAGTCTACTGGAAACACCATATATTTT. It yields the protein CASGRQSTGNTIYF.

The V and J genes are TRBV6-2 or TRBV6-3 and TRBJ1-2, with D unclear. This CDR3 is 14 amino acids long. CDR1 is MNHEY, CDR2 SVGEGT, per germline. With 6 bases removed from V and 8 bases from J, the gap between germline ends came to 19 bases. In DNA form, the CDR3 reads TGTGCCAGCAGGACTTGGGGTCGGAGGTTGGGCTACACCTTC. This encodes CASRTWGRRLGYTF.

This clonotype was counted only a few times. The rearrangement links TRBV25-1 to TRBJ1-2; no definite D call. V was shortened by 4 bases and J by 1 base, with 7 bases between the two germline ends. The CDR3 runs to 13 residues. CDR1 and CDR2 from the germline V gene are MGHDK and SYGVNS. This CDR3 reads CASSAGFNYGYTF. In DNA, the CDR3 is TGTGCCAGCAGTGCAGGCTTTAACTATGGCTACACCTTC.

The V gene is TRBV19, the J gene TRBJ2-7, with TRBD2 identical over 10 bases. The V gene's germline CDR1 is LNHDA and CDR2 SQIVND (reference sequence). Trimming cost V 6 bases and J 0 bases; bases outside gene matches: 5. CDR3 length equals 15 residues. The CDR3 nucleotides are TGTGCCAGTAGAAGAACTAGCGGGGCCTCCTACGAGCAGTACTTC. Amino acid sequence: CASRRTSGASYEQYF.

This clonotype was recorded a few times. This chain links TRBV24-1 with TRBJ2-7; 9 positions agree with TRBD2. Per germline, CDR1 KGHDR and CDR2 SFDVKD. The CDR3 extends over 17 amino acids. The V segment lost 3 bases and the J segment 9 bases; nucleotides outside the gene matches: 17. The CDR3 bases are TGTGCCACCAGTGATGGACGGACGGGACTAGCTAGGAGGGCGCAGTACTTC. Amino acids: CATSDGRTGLARRAQYF.

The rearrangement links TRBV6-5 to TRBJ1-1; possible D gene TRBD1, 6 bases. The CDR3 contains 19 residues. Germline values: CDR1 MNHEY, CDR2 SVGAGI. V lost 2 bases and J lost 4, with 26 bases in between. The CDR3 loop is CASSYLPPRGRGGTTEAFF. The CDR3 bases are TGTGCCAGCAGTTACCTACCGCCTAGGGGCCGGGGGGGCACCACTGAAGCTTTCTTT.

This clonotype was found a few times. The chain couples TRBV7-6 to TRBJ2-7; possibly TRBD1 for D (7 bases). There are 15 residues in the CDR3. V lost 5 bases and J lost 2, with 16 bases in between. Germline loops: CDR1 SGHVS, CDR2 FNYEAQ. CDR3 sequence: CASSPTQGGPYEQYF. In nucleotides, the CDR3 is TGTGCCAGCAGCCCGACGCAGGGGGGACCCTACGAGCAGTACTTC. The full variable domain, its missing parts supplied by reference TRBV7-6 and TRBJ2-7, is GAGVSQSPRYKVTKRGQDVALRCDPISGHVSLYWYRQALGQGPEFLTYFNYEAQQDKSGLPNDRFSAERPEGSISTLTIQRTEQRDSAMYRCASSPTQGGPYEQYFGPGTRLTVT.

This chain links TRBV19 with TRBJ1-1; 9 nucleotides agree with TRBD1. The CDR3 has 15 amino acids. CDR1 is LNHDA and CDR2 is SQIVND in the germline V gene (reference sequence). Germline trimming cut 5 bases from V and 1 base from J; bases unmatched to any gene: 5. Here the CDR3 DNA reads TGTGCCAGTAGTGGACAGGGGCTAGCGAACACTGAAGCTTTCTTT. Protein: CASSGQGLANTEAFF.

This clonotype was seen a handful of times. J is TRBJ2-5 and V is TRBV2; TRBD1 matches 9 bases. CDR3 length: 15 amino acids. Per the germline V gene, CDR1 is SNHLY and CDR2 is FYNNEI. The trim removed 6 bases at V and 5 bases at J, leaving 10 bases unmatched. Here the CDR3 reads CASSDQDRGGETQYF. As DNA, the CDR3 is TGTGCCAGCAGCGACCAGGACAGGGGCGGGGAGACCCAGTACTTC.